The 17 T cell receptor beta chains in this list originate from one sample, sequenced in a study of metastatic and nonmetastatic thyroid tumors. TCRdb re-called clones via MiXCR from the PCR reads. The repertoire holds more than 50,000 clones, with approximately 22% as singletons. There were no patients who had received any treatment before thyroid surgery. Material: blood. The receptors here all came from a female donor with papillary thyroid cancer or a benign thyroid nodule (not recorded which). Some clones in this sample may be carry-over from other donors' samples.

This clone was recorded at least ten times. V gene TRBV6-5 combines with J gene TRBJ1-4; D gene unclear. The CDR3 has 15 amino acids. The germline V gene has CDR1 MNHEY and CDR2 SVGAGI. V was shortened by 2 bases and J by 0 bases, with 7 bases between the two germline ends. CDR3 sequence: CASSYSDTTNEKLFF. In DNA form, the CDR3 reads TGTGCCAGCAGTTACAGCGATACAACTAATGAAAAACTGTTTTTT.

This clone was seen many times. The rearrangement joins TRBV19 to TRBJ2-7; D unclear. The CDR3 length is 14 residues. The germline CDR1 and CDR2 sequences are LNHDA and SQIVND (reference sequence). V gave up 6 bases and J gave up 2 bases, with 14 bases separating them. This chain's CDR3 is CASSARAPAYEQYF. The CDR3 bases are TGTGCCAGTAGCGCTCGGGCCCCCGCCTACGAGCAGTACTTC.

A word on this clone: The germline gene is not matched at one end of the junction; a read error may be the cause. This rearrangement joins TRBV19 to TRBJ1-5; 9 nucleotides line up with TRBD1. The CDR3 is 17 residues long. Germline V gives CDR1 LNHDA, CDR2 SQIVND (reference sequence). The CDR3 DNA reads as TGTGCCAGTGGGGACAGGGAGGGGATATATGGGAATCAGACCCAGCATTTT. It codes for CASGDREGIYGNQTQHF.

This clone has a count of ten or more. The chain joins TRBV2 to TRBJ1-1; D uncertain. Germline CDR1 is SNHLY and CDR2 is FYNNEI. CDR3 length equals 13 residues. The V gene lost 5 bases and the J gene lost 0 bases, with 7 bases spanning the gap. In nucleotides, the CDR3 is TGTGCCAGCAGTTTTACATTGAACACTGAAGCTTTCTTT. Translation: CASSFTLNTEAFF.

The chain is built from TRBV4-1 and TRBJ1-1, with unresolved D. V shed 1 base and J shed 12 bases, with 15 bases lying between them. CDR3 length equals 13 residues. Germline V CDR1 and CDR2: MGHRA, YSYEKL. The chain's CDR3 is CASSQALNTETFF. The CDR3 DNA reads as TGCGCCAGCAGCCAAGCCCTGAACACTGAGACTTTCTTT.

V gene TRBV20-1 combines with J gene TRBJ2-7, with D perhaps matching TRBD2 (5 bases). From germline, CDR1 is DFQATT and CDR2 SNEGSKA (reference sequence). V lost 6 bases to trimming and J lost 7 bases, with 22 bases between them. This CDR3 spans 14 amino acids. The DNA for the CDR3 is TGCAGTGCCCCGGACTCCGGTATCGGGTGGGAGCAGTACTTC. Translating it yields CSAPDSGIGWEQYF.

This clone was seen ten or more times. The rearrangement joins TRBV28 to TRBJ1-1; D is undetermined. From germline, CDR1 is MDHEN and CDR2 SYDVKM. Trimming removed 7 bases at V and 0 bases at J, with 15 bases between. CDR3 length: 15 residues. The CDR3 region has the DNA TGTGCCAGCAACCTAGAGGGCGGCGTGAACACTGAAGCTTTCTTT. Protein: CASNLEGGVNTEAFF.

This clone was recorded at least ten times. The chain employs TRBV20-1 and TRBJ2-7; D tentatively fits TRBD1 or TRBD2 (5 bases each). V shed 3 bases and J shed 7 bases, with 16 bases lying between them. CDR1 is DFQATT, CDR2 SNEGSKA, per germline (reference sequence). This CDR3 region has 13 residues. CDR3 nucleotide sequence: TGCAGTGCTAGCTTCGTGGGGACGGGGGAGCAGTACTTC. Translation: CSASFVGTGEQYF.

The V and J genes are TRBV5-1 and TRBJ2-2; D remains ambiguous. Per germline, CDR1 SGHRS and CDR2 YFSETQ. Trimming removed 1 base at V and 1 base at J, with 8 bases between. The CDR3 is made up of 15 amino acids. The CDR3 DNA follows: TGCGCCAGCAGCTTGTGGACGTGGAACACCGGGGAGCTGTTTTTT. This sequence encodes CASSLWTWNTGELFF.

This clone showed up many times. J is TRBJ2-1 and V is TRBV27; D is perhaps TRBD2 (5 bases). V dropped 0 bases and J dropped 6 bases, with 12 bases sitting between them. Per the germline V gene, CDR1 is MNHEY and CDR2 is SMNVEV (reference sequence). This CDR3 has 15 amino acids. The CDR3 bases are TGTGCCAGCAGTTTATCCCTCGGGGTATCCAATGAGCAGTTCTTC. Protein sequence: CASSLSLGVSNEQFF.

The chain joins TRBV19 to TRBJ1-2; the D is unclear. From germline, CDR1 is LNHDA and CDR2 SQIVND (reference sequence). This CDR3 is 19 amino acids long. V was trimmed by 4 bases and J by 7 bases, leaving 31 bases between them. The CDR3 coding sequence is TGTGCCAGTAGTACAGCCTTGTGGTGCATCGCGCCAGGATTTCTTGGCTACACCTTC. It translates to CASSTALWCIAPGFLGYTF.

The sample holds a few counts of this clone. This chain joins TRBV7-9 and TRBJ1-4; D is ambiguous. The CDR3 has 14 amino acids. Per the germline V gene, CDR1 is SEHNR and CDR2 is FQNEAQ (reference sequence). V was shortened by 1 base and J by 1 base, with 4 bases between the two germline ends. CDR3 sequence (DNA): TGTGCCAGCAGCTTAGTGGGAACTAATGAAAAACTGTTTTTT. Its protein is CASSLVGTNEKLFF.

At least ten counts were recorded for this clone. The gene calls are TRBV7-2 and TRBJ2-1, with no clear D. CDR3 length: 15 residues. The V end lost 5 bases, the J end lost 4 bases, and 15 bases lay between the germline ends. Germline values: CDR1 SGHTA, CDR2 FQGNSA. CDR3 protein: CASSRRAETYNEQFF. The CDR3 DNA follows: TGTGCCAGCAGCCGCCGTGCGGAAACATACAATGAGCAGTTCTTC.

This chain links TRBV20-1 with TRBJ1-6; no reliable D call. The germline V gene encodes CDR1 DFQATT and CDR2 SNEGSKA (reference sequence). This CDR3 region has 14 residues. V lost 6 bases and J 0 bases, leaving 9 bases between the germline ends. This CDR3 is CSACSSSYNSPLHF. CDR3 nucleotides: TGCAGTGCATGCTCGAGCTCCTATAATTCACCCCTCCACTTT.

This CDR3 is CASSPRVLAASYEQYF. The CDR3, as DNA: TGTGCCAGCAGTCCCAGGGTACTAGCGGCTTCCTACGAGCAGTACTTC. The chain is built from TRBV28 and TRBJ2-7; 8 nucleotides line up with TRBD2. The CDR3 has 16 amino acids. The V segment lost 5 bases and the J segment 1 base; nucleotides outside the gene matches: 10. The germline CDR1 and CDR2 sequences are MDHEN and SYDVKM.

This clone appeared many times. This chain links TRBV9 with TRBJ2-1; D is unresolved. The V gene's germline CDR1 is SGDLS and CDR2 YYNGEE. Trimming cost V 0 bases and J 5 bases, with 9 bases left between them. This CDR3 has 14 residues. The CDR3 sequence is CASSVEVRHNEQFF. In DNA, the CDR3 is TGTGCCAGCAGCGTAGAGGTGCGGCACAATGAGCAGTTCTTC.

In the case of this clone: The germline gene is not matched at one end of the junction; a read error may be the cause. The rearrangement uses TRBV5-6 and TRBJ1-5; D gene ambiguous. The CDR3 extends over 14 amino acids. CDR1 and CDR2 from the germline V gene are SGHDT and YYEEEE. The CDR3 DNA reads TGTGCCAGCAGCTTGGGTGGCCGATTTACTCCCCAGAATTTT. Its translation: CASSLGGRFTPQNF.